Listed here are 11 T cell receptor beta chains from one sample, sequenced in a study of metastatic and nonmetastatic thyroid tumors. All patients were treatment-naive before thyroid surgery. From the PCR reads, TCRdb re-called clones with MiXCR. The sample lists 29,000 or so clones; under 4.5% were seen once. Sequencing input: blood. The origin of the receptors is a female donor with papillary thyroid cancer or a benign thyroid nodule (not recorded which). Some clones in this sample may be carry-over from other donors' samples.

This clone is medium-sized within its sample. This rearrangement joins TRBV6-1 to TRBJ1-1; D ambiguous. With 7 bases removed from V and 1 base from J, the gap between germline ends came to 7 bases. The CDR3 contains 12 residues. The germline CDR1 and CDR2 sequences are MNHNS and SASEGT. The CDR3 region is CASIWRNTEAFF. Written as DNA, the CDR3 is TGTGCCAGCATCTGGAGGAACACTGAAGCTTTCTTT.

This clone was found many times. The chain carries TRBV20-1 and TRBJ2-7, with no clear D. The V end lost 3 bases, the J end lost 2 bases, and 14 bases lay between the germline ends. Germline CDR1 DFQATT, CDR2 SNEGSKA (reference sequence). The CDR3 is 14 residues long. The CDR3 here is CSASMPQNPYEQYF. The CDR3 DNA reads TGCAGTGCTAGTATGCCCCAGAACCCCTACGAGCAGTACTTC.

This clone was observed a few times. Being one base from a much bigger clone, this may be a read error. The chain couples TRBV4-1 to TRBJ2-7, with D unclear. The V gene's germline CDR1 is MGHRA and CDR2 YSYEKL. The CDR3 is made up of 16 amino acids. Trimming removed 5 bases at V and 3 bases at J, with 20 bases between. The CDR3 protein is CASSYQLDGPNYEQYF. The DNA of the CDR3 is TGCGCCAGCAGCTATCAGTTGGACGGACCGAACTACGAGCAGTACTTC.

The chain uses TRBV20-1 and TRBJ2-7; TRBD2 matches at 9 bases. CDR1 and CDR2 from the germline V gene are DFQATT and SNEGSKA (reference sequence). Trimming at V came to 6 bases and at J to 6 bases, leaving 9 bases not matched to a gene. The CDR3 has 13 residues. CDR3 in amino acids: CSAHSGGVPEQYF. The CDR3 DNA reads TGCAGTGCCCATAGCGGGGGCGTACCCGAGCAGTACTTC.

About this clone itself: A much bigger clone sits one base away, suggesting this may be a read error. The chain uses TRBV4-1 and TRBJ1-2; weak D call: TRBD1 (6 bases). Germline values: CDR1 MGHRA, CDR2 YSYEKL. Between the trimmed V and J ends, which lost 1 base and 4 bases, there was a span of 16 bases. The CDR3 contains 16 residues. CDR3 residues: CASSQVGGGAAYGYTF. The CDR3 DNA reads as TGCGCCAGCAGCCAAGTAGGGGGGGGGGCCGCCTATGGCTACACCTTC.

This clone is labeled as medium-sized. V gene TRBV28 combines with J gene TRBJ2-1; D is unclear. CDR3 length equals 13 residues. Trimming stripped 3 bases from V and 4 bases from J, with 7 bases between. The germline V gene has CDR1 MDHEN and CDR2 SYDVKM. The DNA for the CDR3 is TGTGCCAGCAGTTTCGCACAGTACAATGAGCAGTTCTTC. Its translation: CASSFAQYNEQFF.

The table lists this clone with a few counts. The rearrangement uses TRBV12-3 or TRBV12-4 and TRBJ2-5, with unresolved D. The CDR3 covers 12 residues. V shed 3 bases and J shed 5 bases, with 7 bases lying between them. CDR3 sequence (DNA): TGTGCCAGCAGTTTGCGTTGGGAGACCCAGTACTTC. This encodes CASSLRWETQYF.

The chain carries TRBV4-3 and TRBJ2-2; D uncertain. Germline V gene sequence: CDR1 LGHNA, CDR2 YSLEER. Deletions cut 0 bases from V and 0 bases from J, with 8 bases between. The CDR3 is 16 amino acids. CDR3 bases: TGCGCCAGCAGCCAAGACCAGCGAGCGAACACCGGGGAGCTGTTTTTT. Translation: CASSQDQRANTGELFF.

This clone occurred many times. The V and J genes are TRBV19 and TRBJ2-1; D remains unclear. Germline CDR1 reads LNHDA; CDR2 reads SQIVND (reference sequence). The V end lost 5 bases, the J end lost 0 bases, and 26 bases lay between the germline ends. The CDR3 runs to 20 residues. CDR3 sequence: CASSPSSVSRGRSSYNEQFF. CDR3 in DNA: TGTGCCAGTAGTCCGTCGTCAGTCTCGAGAGGCAGGAGCTCCTACAATGAGCAGTTCTTC.

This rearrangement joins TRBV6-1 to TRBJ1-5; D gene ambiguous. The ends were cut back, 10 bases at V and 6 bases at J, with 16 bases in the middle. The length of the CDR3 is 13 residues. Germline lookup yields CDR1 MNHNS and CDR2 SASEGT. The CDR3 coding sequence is TGTGCCACTCGTGTAAATAGCGTTCAGCCCCAGCATTTT. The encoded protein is CATRVNSVQPQHF.

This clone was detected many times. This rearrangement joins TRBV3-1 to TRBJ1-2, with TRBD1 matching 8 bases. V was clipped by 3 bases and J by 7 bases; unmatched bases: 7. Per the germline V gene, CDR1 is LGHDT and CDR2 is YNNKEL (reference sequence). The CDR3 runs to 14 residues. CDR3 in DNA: TGTGCCAGCAGCCAGTTGGACAGGGATAGTGGCTACACCTTC. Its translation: CASSQLDRDSGYTF.